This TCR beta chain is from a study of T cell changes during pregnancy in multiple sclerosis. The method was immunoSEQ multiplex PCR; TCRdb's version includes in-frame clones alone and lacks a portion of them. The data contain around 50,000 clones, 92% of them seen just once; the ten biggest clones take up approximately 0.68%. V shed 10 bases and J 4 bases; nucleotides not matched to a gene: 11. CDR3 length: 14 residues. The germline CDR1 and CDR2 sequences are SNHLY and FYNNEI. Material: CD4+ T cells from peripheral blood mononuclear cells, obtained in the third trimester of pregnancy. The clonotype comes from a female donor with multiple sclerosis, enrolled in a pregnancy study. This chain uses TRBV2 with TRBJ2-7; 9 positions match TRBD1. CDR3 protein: CAITVRDRVYEQYF. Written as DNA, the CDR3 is TGTGCCATCACAGTCCGGGACAGGGTTTACGAGCAGTACTTC.